Shown below are 5 T cell receptor beta chains from a single sample sequenced in a study of blood T cell repertoires in COVID-19. Clones were sequenced by immunoSEQ multiplex PCR, and TCRdb holds only the in-frame ones, with some missing. The sample records 100,000 or so clones, more than 80% being singletons. The source material was peripheral blood. These receptors came from a human donor in a cohort sampled during active COVID-19.

The CDR3 loop is CASSQRPVGGPLAEQYF. The CDR3 DNA reads TGTGCCAGCAGCCAACGTCCCGTGGGGGGACCCCTCGCCGAGCAGTACTTC. The chain uses TRBV3-1 (or the pseudogene TRBV3-2) and TRBJ2-7, with a weak D call TRBD2 (6 bases). Per germline, CDR1 LGHDT and CDR2 YNNKEL (reference sequence). The CDR3 totals 17 residues. V was cut by 2 bases and J by 6 bases, with 23 bases left in between.

The chain couples TRBV5-4 to TRBJ2-1; 7 nucleotides line up with TRBD2. The CDR3 covers 17 residues. Per the germline V gene, CDR1 is SGHNT and CDR2 is YYREEE (reference sequence). The junction had 14 bases not matched to a gene; V was cut back by 3 bases and J by 5 bases. As DNA, the CDR3 is TGTGCCAGCAGCTCCCCAGGAGCGGGGCTAGGCAACAATGAGCAGTTCTTC. Protein: CASSSPGAGLGNNEQFF. Looking up the rest from reference TRBV5-4 and TRBJ2-1 gives the full variable domain: ETGVTQSPTHLIKTRGQQVTLRCSSQSGHNTVSWYQQALGQGPQFIFQYYREEENGRGNFPPRFSGLQFPNYSSELNVNALELDDSALYLCASSSPGAGLGNNEQFFGPGTRLTVL.

This clone has more than one count but fewer than ten. The V and J genes are TRBV11-2 and TRBJ2-3; a possible D gene is TRBD2 (5 bases). Germline V gives CDR1 SGHAT, CDR2 FQNNGV. The CDR3 contains 16 residues. Trimming left V 5 bases short and J 7 bases short, with 22 bases between. The DNA for the CDR3 is TGTGCCAGCAGCCTCGGACTCCTTAGAGTAGGAAATACGCAGTATTTT. The encoded protein is CASSLGLLRVGNTQYF.

The chain has TRBV19 and TRBJ1-1, with TRBD1 matching over 7 bases. V shed 7 bases, J shed 2 bases, and the junction held 13 bases outside the gene matches. CDR3 length equals 16 residues. Per the germline V gene, CDR1 is LNHDA and CDR2 is SQIVND (reference sequence). This CDR3 is CASKSPRGKGNTEAFF. CDR3 DNA sequence: TGTGCCAGTAAGAGTCCCAGGGGGAAAGGAAACACTGAAGCTTTCTTT. The full variable domain, completed using reference TRBV19 and TRBJ1-1, is DGGITQSPKYLFRKEGQNVTLSCEQNLNHDAMYWYRQDPGQGLRLIYYSQIVNDFQKGDIAEGYSVSREKKESFPLTVTSAQKNPTAFYLCASKSPRGKGNTEAFFGQGTRLTVV.

This chain links TRBV27 with TRBJ2-7; D gene ambiguous. The CDR3 has 15 residues. The germline gives CDR1 MNHEY, CDR2 SMNVEV (reference sequence). V lost 2 bases to trimming and J lost 0 bases, with 11 bases between them. The chain's CDR3 is CASSLRGPYSYEQYF. Here the CDR3 DNA reads TGTGCCAGCAGTTTAAGAGGTCCCTACTCCTACGAGCAGTACTTC.